This passage covers 27 T cell receptor beta chains from one sample sequenced in a study of vaccination and CD4 T cells after COVID-19. The Oncomine TCR Beta short-read assay was applied to DNA of cultured CD4+ T cells. TCRdb recomputed calls from the PCR reads with MiXCR, one row per CDR3 protein. The sample includes 11,000 to 15,000 distinct CDR3 sequences, about 50% of them seen just once. These receptors have no identified antigens. Treatment in this sample: approximately 11-day PBMC culture with coronavirus spike peptide pools or control peptides (ViraFEST assay). The sample was CD4+ T cells from blood, cultured in vitro. These receptors were obtained from a human donor who had recovered from COVID-19.

This clonotype was picked up a small number of times. J is TRBJ1-6 and V is TRBV11-2; D is unresolved. The CDR3 covers 12 residues. Germline V CDR1 and CDR2: SGHAT, FQNNGV. V lost 3 bases, J lost 7 bases, and 4 bases lay in between. This CDR3 is CASSFNNSPLHF. The DNA of the CDR3 is TGTGCCAGCAGCTTCAACAATTCACCCCTCCACTTT.

The chain uses TRBV19 and TRBJ1-2; 8 nucleotides align to TRBD1. The CDR3 extends over 15 amino acids. The junction had 14 bases not matched to a gene; V was cut back by 10 bases and J by 4 bases. Germline-derived CDR1 and CDR2 are LNHDA and SQIVND (reference sequence). The CDR3 spells CATRLSQGAAYGYTF. The CDR3 DNA sequence: TGTGCCACCAGACTTTCTCAGGGGGCGGCCTATGGCTACACCTTC. The full variable domain, with the rest looked up from reference TRBV19 and TRBJ1-2, is DGGITQSPKYLFRKEGQNVTLSCEQNLNHDAMYWYRQDPGQGLRLIYYSQIVNDFQKGDIAEGYSVSREKKESFPLTVTSAQKNPTAFYLCATRLSQGAAYGYTFGSGTRLTVV.

The chain combines TRBV7-6 with TRBJ2-1, with D perhaps TRBD1 (5 bases). The CDR3 is 14 residues long. The V end lost 1 base, the J end lost 9 bases, and 13 bases lay between the germline ends. From germline, CDR1 is SGHVS and CDR2 FNYEAQ. The CDR3 DNA follows: TGTGCCAGCAGCTTAGTCAGGGAAGCGAGTGAGCAGTTCTTC. This translates into CASSLVREASEQFF.

This clonotype was counted once. V gene TRBV19 combines with J gene TRBJ2-3, with unresolved D. In germline, CDR1 is LNHDA, CDR2 SQIVND (reference sequence). Trimming shortened V by 5 bases and J by 0 bases, and 9 bases separated the two germline ends. This CDR3 is 14 amino acids long. The CDR3 here is CASSPVSSTDTQYF. The CDR3 region has the DNA TGTGCCAGTAGTCCCGTCTCGAGCACAGATACGCAGTATTTT.

The V gene is TRBV2, the J gene TRBJ2-5; 10 nucleotides agree with TRBD2. The CDR3 is 14 amino acids. V gave up 8 bases and J gave up 4 bases; unmatched junction bases: 7. Germline CDR1 SNHLY, CDR2 FYNNEI. The CDR3 DNA sequence: TGTGCCAGCGACCCTAGCGGGAGCGGAGAGACCCAGTACTTC. Encoded protein: CASDPSGSGETQYF.

V gene TRBV6-2 or TRBV6-3 combines with J gene TRBJ2-5; D call uncertain. The V end lost 6 bases, the J end lost 7 bases, and 12 bases lay between the germline ends. The CDR3 length is 12 residues. CDR1 MNHEY and CDR2 SVGEGT come from the germline V gene. The CDR3 region has the DNA TGTGCCAGCAGCAAAACCTGGGGGACCCAGTACTTC. Protein: CASSKTWGTQYF.

This clonotype has a handful of counts. The chain uses TRBV15 and TRBJ2-5, with D perhaps matching TRBD1 (5 bases). Trimming left V 0 bases short and J 4 bases short, with 6 bases between. Germline values: CDR1 LNHNV, CDR2 YYDKDF (reference sequence). The CDR3 extends over 13 amino acids. For the CDR3, the DNA is TGTGCCACCAGCAGAGACAGGGCAGAGACCCAGTACTTC. Protein: CATSRDRAETQYF.

V is TRBV18 and J is TRBJ1-6; a possible D gene is TRBD1 (6 bases). This CDR3 contains 17 residues. V lost 2 bases to trimming and J lost 8 bases, with 19 bases between them. Germline values: CDR1 KGHSH, CDR2 LQKENI. The CDR3 DNA is TGTGCCAGCTCACCAAGAGGACAGCCTGGGAAGGATTCACCCCTCCACTTT. Its translation is CASSPRGQPGKDSPLHF. The entire variable domain, with the rest obtained from reference TRBV18 and TRBJ1-6, is as follows: NAGVMQNPRHLVRRRGQEARLRCSPMKGHSHVYWYRQLPEEGLKFMVYLQKENIIDESGMPKERFSAEFPKEGPSILRIQQVVRGDSAAYFCASSPRGQPGKDSPLHFGNGTRLTVT.

This clonotype is judged medium-sized. The chain couples TRBV2 to TRBJ1-4; D is undetermined. CDR3 length: 12 amino acids. Germline V lookup: CDR1 SNHLY, CDR2 FYNNEI. V was pared by 3 bases and J by 7 bases, with 6 bases between. DNA of the CDR3: TGTGCCAGCAGTGACGGAATTGAAAAACTGTTTTTT. Translating it yields CASSDGIEKLFF.

The genes are TRBV19 and TRBJ1-5; TRBD1 aligns across 12 bases. The germline gives CDR1 LNHDA, CDR2 SQIVND (reference sequence). The CDR3 is 18 amino acids. Trimming removed 1 base from V and 5 bases from J; junction bases left unmatched: 9. CDR3 sequence (DNA): TGTGCCAGTAGTATAGTGCCATCCGGGACAGGGGGCTATCAGCCCCAGCATTTT. It is translated as CASSIVPSGTGGYQPQHF.

This clonotype was recorded a few times. CDR3 region: CASSGQASNTEAFF. In DNA, the CDR3 is TGTGCCAGTAGCGGACAGGCGTCGAACACTGAAGCTTTCTTT. J is TRBJ1-1 and V is TRBV19; 7 bases match TRBD1. This CDR3 spans 14 amino acids. Germline V CDR1 and CDR2: LNHDA, SQIVND (reference sequence). With 6 bases clipped from V and 1 base from J, the junction kept 5 bases outside the gene matches.

This clonotype was picked up one time. The J gene is TRBJ2-7, the V gene TRBV20-1; TRBD2 matches at 7 bases. There are 12 residues in the CDR3. Germline V gene sequence: CDR1 DFQATT, CDR2 SNEGSKA (reference sequence). V trimming: 6 bases; J trimming: 1 base; junction bases outside the gene matches: 3. The CDR3 is CSALAESYEQYF. In DNA, the CDR3 is TGCAGTGCCCTAGCGGAATCCTACGAGCAGTACTTC.

V gene TRBV7-8 combines with J gene TRBJ2-3; the D gene could be TRBD1 or TRBD2 (5 bases each). Germline CDR1 and CDR2: SGHVS and FQNEAQ. The CDR3 totals 14 residues. The V gene lost 4 bases and the J gene lost 0 bases, with 8 bases spanning the gap. The chain's CDR3 is CASSWRTSTDTQYF. Here the CDR3 DNA reads TGTGCCAGCAGCTGGAGGACAAGCACAGATACGCAGTATTTT.

The sample holds a few counts of this clonotype. V usage is TRBV20-1 and J usage is TRBJ2-3; D is unresolved. The CDR3 contains 14 residues. CDR1 and CDR2 from the germline V gene are DFQATT and SNEGSKA (reference sequence). V was shortened by 0 bases and J by 0 bases, with 7 bases between the two germline ends. CDR3 region: CSAREGRSTDTQYF. The DNA of the CDR3 is TGCAGTGCTAGAGAGGGCAGGAGCACAGATACGCAGTATTTT.

J is TRBJ2-5 and V is TRBV19; D might be TRBD1 or TRBD2, each matching 5 bases. The CDR3 runs 17 residues. Germline V gives CDR1 LNHDA, CDR2 SQIVND (reference sequence). V was cut by 5 bases and J by 1 base, with 20 bases left in between. CDR3 in amino acids: CASSHRGALATQETQYF. The CDR3 nucleotides are TGTGCCAGTAGTCATAGAGGGGCCCTGGCGACCCAAGAGACCCAGTACTTC. Complete variable domain (other parts from reference TRBV19 and TRBJ2-5): DGGITQSPKYLFRKEGQNVTLSCEQNLNHDAMYWYRQDPGQGLRLIYYSQIVNDFQKGDIAEGYSVSREKKESFPLTVTSAQKNPTAFYLCASSHRGALATQETQYFGPGTRLLVL.

The rearrangement uses TRBV12-3 or TRBV12-4 and TRBJ1-1; 9 positions match TRBD1. V dropped 7 bases and J dropped 1; count of bases not matched to a gene: 1. The CDR3 totals 13 residues. CDR3 bases: TGTGCCAGCAACAGGGGGCCGAACACTGAAGCTTTCTTT. This translates into CASNRGPNTEAFF.

This clonotype came up a few times. The rearrangement uses TRBV6-2 or TRBV6-3 and TRBJ2-2, with 11 nucleotides matching TRBD2. CDR1 is MNHEY and CDR2 is SVGEGT in the germline V gene. This CDR3 has 17 residues. The ends lost 2 bases at V and 0 bases at J; junction bases unmatched: 2. Here the CDR3 DNA reads TGTGCCAGCAGTTACGCTAGCGGGAGGCCGAACACCGGGGAGCTGTTTTTT. Translated, it gives CASSYASGRPNTGELFF.

This chain uses TRBV10-3 with TRBJ1-2; D may be TRBD1 (6 bases). The CDR3 loop spans 13 amino acids. The germline V gene has CDR1 ENHRY and CDR2 SYGVKD. Trimming shortened V by 10 bases and J by 2 bases, and 14 bases separated the two germline ends. The CDR3 region is CATRSDRNYGYTF. In DNA form, the CDR3 reads TGTGCCACAAGGTCCGACAGGAACTATGGCTACACCTTC.

By proportion, this clonotype is large (0.1 to 1%). The chain couples TRBV2 to TRBJ1-1; D gene unclear. The CDR3 runs 14 residues. V lost 2 bases and J 11 bases, leaving 18 bases between the germline ends. Germline-derived CDR1 and CDR2 are SNHLY and FYNNEI. The CDR3, as DNA: TGTGCCAGCAGTGAATTCGGACCGGCCGCTGGGGCTTTCTTT. It encodes CASSEFGPAAGAFF.

This clonotype turned up a few times. V usage is TRBV20-1 and J usage is TRBJ2-3; D perhaps matches TRBD1 (5 bases). This CDR3 has 15 residues. The V end was cut by 3 bases, the J end by 2 bases, with 15 bases between. CDR1 is DFQATT, CDR2 SNEGSKA, per germline (reference sequence). The CDR3 bases are TGCAGTGCTAGGATACAGGTTTCTCCCACAGATACGCAGTATTTT. The encoded protein is CSARIQVSPTDTQYF.

This clonotype was observed a few times. The CDR3 here is CAISGGPDRAAGELFF. The CDR3 DNA is TGTGCCATCAGTGGGGGGCCGGACAGGGCAGCCGGGGAGCTGTTTTTT. The V and J genes are TRBV10-3 and TRBJ2-2, with 8 bases fitting TRBD1. The length of the CDR3 is 16 residues. The trim removed 4 bases at V and 6 bases at J, leaving 10 bases unmatched. The germline V gene has CDR1 ENHRY and CDR2 SYGVKD.

This clonotype showed up just a few times. The rearrangement joins TRBV6-2 or TRBV6-3 to TRBJ2-1; 8 bases map to TRBD2. The germline V gene encodes CDR1 MNHEY and CDR2 SVGEGT. The CDR3 totals 15 residues. Trimming at V came to 6 bases and at J to 6 bases, leaving 10 bases not matched to a gene. The CDR3 nucleotides read TGTGCCAGCAGCCATGAGATAGCGGGATCCAATGAGCAGTTCTTC. Its protein is CASSHEIAGSNEQFF.

V gene TRBV29-1 combines with J gene TRBJ2-5; 8 positions agree with TRBD2. Trimming at V came to 6 bases and at J to 5 bases, leaving 17 bases not matched to a gene. The CDR3 totals 16 residues. Germline V gives CDR1 SQVTM, CDR2 ANQGSEA. The CDR3 nucleotides are TGCAGCGTCCTACCGGTGGGACTAGGGGTAGGGGAGACCCAGTACTTC. Its translation: CSVLPVGLGVGETQYF.

The chain is built from TRBV6-5 and TRBJ2-7, with 8 bases identical to TRBD2. In germline, CDR1 is MNHEY, CDR2 SVGAGI. The CDR3 spans 18 residues. With V trimmed by 0 bases and J by 0 bases, 10 bases remained unmatched. In DNA form, the CDR3 reads TGTGCCAGCAGTTACTCGAGGGTCCGAGGGACTAGCTCCTACGAGCAGTACTTC. Residues: CASSYSRVRGTSSYEQYF.

The chain is built from TRBV5-1 and TRBJ2-7; 8 bases agree with TRBD1. There are 13 residues in the CDR3. Germline trimming cut 4 bases from V and 7 bases from J; bases unmatched to any gene: 7. Germline V CDR1 and CDR2: SGHRS, YFSETQ. The CDR3: CASSMDRAREQYF. CDR3 coding DNA: TGCGCCAGCAGCATGGACAGGGCTCGAGAGCAGTACTTC.

This clonotype was observed a few times. This rearrangement joins TRBV6-1 to TRBJ2-7; 11 positions match TRBD2. The ends lost 5 bases at V and 3 bases at J; junction bases unmatched: 6. Germline CDR1 MNHNS, CDR2 SASEGT. The CDR3 totals 15 residues. DNA for the CDR3: TGTGCCAGCAGTCATGGGACTAGCGGAAACTACGAGCAGTACTTC. Translated, it gives CASSHGTSGNYEQYF.

The chain links TRBV20-1 to TRBJ2-5; a possible D gene is TRBD2 (6 bases). V dropped 1 base and J dropped 2 bases, with 11 bases sitting between them. The CDR3 spans 14 residues. Per the germline V gene, CDR1 is DFQATT and CDR2 is SNEGSKA (reference sequence). CDR3 in DNA: TGCAGTGCTAGAGTAACTAGCAGACAAGAGACCCAGTACTTC. Amino acid sequence: CSARVTSRQETQYF.